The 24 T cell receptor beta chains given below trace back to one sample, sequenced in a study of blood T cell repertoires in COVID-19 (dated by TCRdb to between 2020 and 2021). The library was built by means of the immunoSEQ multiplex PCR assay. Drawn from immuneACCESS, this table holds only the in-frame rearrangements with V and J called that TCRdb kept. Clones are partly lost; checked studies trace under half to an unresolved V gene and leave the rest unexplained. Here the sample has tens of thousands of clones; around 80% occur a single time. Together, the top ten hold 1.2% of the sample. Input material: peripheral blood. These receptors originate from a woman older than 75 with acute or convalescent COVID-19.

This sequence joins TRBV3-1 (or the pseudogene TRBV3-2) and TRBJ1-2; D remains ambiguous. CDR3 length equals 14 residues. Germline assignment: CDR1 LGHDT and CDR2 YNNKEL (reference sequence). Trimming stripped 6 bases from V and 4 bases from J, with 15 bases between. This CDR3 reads CASRPSGWAYGYTF. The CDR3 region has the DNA TGTGCCAGCAGACCCTCAGGCTGGGCCTATGGCTACACCTTC.

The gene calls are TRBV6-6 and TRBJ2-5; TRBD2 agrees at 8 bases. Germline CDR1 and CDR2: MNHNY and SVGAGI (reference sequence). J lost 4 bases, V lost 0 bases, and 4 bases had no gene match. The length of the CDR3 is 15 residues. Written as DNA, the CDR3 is TGTGCCAGCAGTTACTCATGGCTAGCGGGAGAGACCCAGTACTTC. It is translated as CASSYSWLAGETQYF.

The CDR3 protein is CASSSGQGDSYGYTF. In DNA, the CDR3 is TGTGCCAGCAGTTCGGGACAGGGAGACAGCTATGGCTACACCTTC. This chain joins TRBV28 and TRBJ1-2; TRBD1 aligns across 9 bases. The CDR3 sequence is 15 residues long. With 4 bases clipped from V and 4 bases from J, the junction kept 7 bases outside the gene matches. Looked up from germline, CDR1 is MDHEN and CDR2 is SYDVKM.

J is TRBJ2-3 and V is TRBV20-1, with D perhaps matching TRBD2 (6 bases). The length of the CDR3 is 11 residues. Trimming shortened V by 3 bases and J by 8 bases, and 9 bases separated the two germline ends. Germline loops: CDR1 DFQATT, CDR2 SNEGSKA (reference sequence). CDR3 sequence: CSASWGVTQYF. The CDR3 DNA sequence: TGCAGTGCTAGTTGGGGGGTTACGCAGTATTTT.

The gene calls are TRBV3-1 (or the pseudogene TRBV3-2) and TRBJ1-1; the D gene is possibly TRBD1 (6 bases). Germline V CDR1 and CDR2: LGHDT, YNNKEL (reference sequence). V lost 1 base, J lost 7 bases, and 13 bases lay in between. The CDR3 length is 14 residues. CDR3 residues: CASSQVQGGHEAFF. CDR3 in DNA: TGTGCCAGCAGCCAAGTCCAAGGGGGACATGAAGCTTTCTTT.

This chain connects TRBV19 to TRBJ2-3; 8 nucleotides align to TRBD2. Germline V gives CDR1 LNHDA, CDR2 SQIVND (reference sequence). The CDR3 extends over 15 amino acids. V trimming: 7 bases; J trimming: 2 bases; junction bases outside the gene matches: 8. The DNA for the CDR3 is TGTGCCAGTACCACGTCGGGGGGGATCACAGATACGCAGTATTTT. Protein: CASTTSGGITDTQYF.

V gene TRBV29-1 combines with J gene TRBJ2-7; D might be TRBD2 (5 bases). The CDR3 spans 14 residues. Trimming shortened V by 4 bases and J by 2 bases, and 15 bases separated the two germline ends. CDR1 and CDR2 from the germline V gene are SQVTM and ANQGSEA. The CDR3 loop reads CSVVDSPSPYEQYF. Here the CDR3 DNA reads TGCAGCGTTGTGGACTCGCCGTCGCCCTACGAGCAGTACTTC.

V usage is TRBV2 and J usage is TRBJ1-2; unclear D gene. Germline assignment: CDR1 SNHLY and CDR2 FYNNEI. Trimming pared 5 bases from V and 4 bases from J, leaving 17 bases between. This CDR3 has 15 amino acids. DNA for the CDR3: TGTGCCAGCAGTCCGTCAGCGTTACTGGGCTATGGCTACACCTTC. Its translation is CASSPSALLGYGYTF.

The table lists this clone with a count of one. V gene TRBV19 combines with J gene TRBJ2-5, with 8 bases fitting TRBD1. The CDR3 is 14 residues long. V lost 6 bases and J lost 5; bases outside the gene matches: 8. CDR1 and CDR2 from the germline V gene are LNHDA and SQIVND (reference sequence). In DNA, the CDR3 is TGTGCCAGTAGGGATACAGGGGGGATGGAGACCCAGTACTTC. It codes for CASRDTGGMETQYF.

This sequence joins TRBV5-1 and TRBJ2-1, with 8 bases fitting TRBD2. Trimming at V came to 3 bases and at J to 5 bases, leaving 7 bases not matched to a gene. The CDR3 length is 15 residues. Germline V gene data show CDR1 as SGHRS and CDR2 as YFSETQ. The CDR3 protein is CASSWGHSGNNEQFF. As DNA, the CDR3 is TGCGCCAGCAGCTGGGGGCATAGCGGGAACAATGAGCAGTTCTTC.

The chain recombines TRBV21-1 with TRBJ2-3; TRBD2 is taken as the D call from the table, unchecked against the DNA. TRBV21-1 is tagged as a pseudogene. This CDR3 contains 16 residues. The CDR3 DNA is TGTGCCAGCAGCAACCTGAGCGGGAGGACCACAGATACGCAGTATTTT. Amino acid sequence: CASSNLSGRTTDTQYF.

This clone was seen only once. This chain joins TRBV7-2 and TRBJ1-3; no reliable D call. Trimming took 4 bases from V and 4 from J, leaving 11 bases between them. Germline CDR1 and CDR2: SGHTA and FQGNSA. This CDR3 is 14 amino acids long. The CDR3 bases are TGTGCCAGCAGCTCCGGTGAGCCCGGAAACACCATATATTTT. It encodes CASSSGEPGNTIYF.

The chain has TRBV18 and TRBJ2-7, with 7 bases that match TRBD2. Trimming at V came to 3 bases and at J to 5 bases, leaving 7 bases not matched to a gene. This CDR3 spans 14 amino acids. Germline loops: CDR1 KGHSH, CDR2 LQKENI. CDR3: CASSPKGRAHEQYF. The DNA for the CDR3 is TGTGCCAGCTCACCTAAGGGGAGGGCGCACGAGCAGTACTTC.

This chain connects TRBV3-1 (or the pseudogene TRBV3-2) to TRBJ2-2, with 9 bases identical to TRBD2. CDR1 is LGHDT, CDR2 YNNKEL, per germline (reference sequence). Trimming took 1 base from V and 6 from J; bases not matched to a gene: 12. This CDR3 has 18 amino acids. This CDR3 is CASSQVPGSSGRAGELFF. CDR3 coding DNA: TGTGCCAGCAGCCAAGTCCCCGGTAGTAGCGGGAGAGCCGGGGAGCTGTTTTTT.

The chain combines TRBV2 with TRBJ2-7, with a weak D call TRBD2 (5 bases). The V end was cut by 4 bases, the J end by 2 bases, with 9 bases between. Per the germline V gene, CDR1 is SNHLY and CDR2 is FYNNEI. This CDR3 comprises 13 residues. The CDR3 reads CASSGTWAYEQYF. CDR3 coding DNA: TGTGCCAGCAGTGGGACTTGGGCCTACGAGCAGTACTTC.

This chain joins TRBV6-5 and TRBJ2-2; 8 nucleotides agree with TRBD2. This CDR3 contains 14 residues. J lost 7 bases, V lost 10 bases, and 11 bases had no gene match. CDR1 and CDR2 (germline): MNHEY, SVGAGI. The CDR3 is CAISPSGSIGELFF. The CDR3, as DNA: TGTGCCATCTCGCCCAGCGGGAGTATCGGGGAGCTGTTTTTT.

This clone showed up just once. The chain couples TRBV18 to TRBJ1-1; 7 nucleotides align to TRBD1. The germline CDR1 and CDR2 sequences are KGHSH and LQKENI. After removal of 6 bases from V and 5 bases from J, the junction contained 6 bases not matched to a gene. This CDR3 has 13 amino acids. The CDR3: CASSVTGETEAFF. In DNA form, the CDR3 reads TGTGCCAGCTCTGTTACAGGGGAAACTGAAGCTTTCTTT.

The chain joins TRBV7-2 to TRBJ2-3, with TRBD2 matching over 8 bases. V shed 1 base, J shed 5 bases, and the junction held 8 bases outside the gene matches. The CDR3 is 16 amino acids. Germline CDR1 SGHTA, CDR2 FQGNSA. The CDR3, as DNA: TGTGCCAGCAGCTTAGGCAATAGCGGGGCCTTAGATACGCAGTATTTT. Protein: CASSLGNSGALDTQYF.

The DNA for the CDR3 is TGCAGTGCTAGTAAGGGGGGGGGTTATAGCAATCAGCCCCAGCATTTT. Residues: CSASKGGGYSNQPQHF. The gene calls are TRBV20-1 and TRBJ1-5, with a weak D call TRBD1 (6 bases). V was clipped by 3 bases and J by 0 bases, with 15 bases between them. Germline assignment: CDR1 DFQATT and CDR2 SNEGSKA (reference sequence). The CDR3 runs 16 residues.

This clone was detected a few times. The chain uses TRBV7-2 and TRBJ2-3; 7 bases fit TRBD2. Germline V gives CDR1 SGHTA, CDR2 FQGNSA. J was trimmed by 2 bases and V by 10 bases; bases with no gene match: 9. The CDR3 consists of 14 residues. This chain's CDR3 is CATHSGQNTDTQYF. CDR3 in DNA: TGTGCCACCCATAGCGGGCAGAACACAGATACGCAGTATTTT.

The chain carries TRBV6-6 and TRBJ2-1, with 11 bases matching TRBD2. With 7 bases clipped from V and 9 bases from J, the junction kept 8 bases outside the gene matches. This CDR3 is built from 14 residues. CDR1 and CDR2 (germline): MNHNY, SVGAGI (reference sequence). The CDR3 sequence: CASTKTSGKGEQFF. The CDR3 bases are TGTGCCAGCACCAAGACTAGCGGGAAGGGTGAGCAGTTCTTC.

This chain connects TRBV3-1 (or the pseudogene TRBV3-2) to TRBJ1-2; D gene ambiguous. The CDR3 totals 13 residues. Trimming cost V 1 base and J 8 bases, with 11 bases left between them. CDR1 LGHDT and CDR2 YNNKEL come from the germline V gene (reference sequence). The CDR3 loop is CASSQVGESGYTF. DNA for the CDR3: TGTGCCAGCAGCCAAGTGGGAGAGAGCGGCTACACCTTC.

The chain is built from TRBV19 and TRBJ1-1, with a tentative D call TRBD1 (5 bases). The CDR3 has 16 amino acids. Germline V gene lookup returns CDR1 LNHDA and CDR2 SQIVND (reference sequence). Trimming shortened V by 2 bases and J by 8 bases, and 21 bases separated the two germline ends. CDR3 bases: TGTGCCAGTAGTATAAGCCAAACCAGGGTGGGGATCGAAGCTTTCTTT. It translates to CASSISQTRVGIEAFF.

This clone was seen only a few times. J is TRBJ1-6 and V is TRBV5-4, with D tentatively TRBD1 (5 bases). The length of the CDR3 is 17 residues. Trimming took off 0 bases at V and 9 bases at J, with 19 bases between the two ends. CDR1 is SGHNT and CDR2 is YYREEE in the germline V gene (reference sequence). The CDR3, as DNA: TGTGCCAGCAGCTTGGCCATTGGGCGGGGGGGAGGTTCACCCCTCCACTTT. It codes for CASSLAIGRGGGSPLHF.